Below, 12 T cell receptor beta chains from the same sample are listed, as sequenced in a study of blood T cell repertoires in COVID-19. Some clones are missing from TCRdb's copy, which holds only in-frame ones; the method was immunoSEQ multiplex PCR. The sample carries some 150,000 clones, about 91% recorded once. The sequenced sample was peripheral blood. The receptors here all came from a woman aged 45 to 65 with acute or convalescent COVID-19.

The chain links TRBV6-5 to TRBJ1-6, with 9 bases aligning to TRBD1. The CDR3 length is 15 residues. Germline V gene data show CDR1 as MNHEY and CDR2 as SVGAGI. The V segment lost 5 bases and the J segment 5 bases; nucleotides outside the gene matches: 4. In nucleotides, the CDR3 is TGTGCCAGCAGTCGGGGACAGGGCGATAATTCACCCCTCCACTTT. This sequence encodes CASSRGQGDNSPLHF.

V gene TRBV15 combines with J gene TRBJ1-2, with D possibly being TRBD1 (5 bases). CDR3 length: 13 residues. The V end was cut by 5 bases, the J end by 1 base, with 8 bases between. Germline V lookup: CDR1 LNHNV, CDR2 YYDKDF (reference sequence). CDR3 sequence reads: CATSSTVNYGYTF. The CDR3 DNA follows: TGTGCCACCAGCTCGACAGTTAACTATGGCTACACCTTC.

The chain links TRBV5-1 to TRBJ2-7; 10 bases map to TRBD2. This CDR3 spans 16 amino acids. V trimming: 1 base; J trimming: 5 bases; junction bases outside the gene matches: 9. Germline assignment: CDR1 SGHRS and CDR2 YFSETQ. CDR3 region: CASSLRLAGEPDEQYF. DNA of the CDR3: TGCGCCAGCAGCTTGCGGCTAGCGGGAGAACCCGACGAGCAGTACTTC.

CDR3 residues: CASSLDSPMGPGTEAFF. As DNA, the CDR3 is TGTGCCAGCAGCTTAGACAGCCCCATGGGGCCTGGGACTGAAGCTTTCTTT. This chain connects TRBV7-2 to TRBJ1-1, with a weak D call TRBD1 (5 bases). V lost 1 base and J 5 bases, leaving 20 bases between the germline ends. The CDR3 loop spans 17 amino acids. Germline V gene data show CDR1 as SGHTA and CDR2 as FQGNSA.

This clone was recorded a few times. The chain couples TRBV2 to TRBJ1-6; tentatively, D is TRBD1 (6 bases). Trimming shortened V by 7 bases and J by 1 base, and 11 bases separated the two germline ends. Germline CDR1 and CDR2: SNHLY and FYNNEI. This CDR3 has 15 residues. The chain's CDR3 is CASTLDRSYNSPLHF. The DNA of the CDR3 is TGTGCCAGCACTTTAGACAGGTCCTATAATTCACCCCTCCACTTT.

The chain uses TRBV6-1 and TRBJ2-7, with D tentatively TRBD1 (6 bases). This CDR3 comprises 17 residues. Germline assignment: CDR1 MNHNS and CDR2 SASEGT. The V and J ends lost 4 bases and 2 bases respectively, with 21 bases between them. The CDR3 here is CASSGPLKTGRAYEQYF. In DNA form, the CDR3 reads TGTGCCAGCAGTGGCCCCTTAAAGACAGGCCGAGCCTACGAGCAGTACTTC.

This chain links TRBV11-2 with TRBJ2-6; 9 nucleotides align to TRBD1. CDR3 length: 19 amino acids. V gave up 3 bases and J gave up 1 base; unmatched junction bases: 10. Per germline, CDR1 SGHAT and CDR2 FQNNGV. For the CDR3, the DNA is TGTGCCAGCAGCTTGATACCGGGACAGGGTAGTTCTGGGGCCAACGTCCTGACTTTC. Translating it yields CASSLIPGQGSSGANVLTF.

This chain joins TRBV7-8 and TRBJ1-3; D perhaps matches TRBD1 (5 bases). CDR1 SGHVS and CDR2 FQNEAQ come from the germline V gene. With 3 bases removed from V and 4 bases from J, the gap between germline ends came to 13 bases. The CDR3 has 15 residues. The CDR3 nucleotides read TGTGCCAGCAGCTTGATGGAGGGACCGGGAAACACCATATATTTT. Translated, it gives CASSLMEGPGNTIYF.

The chain couples TRBV11-2 to TRBJ2-1; D is perhaps TRBD2 (5 bases). CDR3 length equals 16 residues. The germline CDR1 and CDR2 sequences are SGHAT and FQNNGV. Trimming cost V 6 bases and J 2 bases, with 17 bases left between them. The CDR3 region is CASRTSHFAAYNEQFF. The CDR3 nucleotides are TGTGCCAGCAGAACTAGTCATTTCGCGGCCTACAATGAGCAGTTCTTC.

The V gene is TRBV19, the J gene TRBJ1-1, with TRBD1 matching 7 bases. Germline trimming cut 6 bases from V and 4 bases from J; bases unmatched to any gene: 5. CDR3 length equals 13 residues. The germline gives CDR1 LNHDA, CDR2 SQIVND (reference sequence). CDR3: CASRLRQGTEAFF. CDR3 DNA sequence: TGTGCCAGTAGACTCCGACAGGGCACTGAAGCTTTCTTT.

The chain couples TRBV28 to TRBJ2-2; TRBD1 matches at 8 bases. The CDR3 runs 16 residues. Germline-derived CDR1 and CDR2 are MDHEN and SYDVKM. Losses at the gene ends were 6 bases for V and 0 bases for J; bases not matched to a gene: 6. DNA of the CDR3: TGTGCCAGCAGGACGGGACAGGACGCGAACACCGGGGAGCTGTTTTTT. Translating gives CASRTGQDANTGELFF.

V is TRBV3-1 (or the pseudogene TRBV3-2) and J is TRBJ1-1; 7 positions match TRBD1. The V segment lost 6 bases and the J segment 4 bases; nucleotides outside the gene matches: 8. This CDR3 is 14 amino acids long. The germline V gene encodes CDR1 LGHDT and CDR2 YNNKEL (reference sequence). For the CDR3, the DNA is TGTGCCAGCAGTTATCGGACAGGAGCCACTGAAGCTTTCTTT. Translating it yields CASSYRTGATEAFF.